This T cell receptor beta chain came from a study of shared clonotypes between healthy human individuals. This CDR3 contains 13 residues. Germline CDR1 SEHNR, CDR2 FQNEAQ (reference sequence). V lost 5 bases and J 3 bases, leaving 11 bases between the germline ends. The table came from immunoSEQ multiplex PCR; TCRdb's copy has only in-frame clones and leaves some out. Among nearly 2 million clones listed, approximately 94% were seen once. In the naive CD8 group, cells lacked CD45RO and were positively selected for CCR7, so terminally differentiated effector memory CD45RA+ cells were left out. The clonotype was recovered from a man younger than 30 in good health. Sequenced input: naive CD8+ T cells sorted from blood. V gene TRBV7-9 combines with J gene TRBJ2-7, with TRBD1 as a possible D gene (6 bases). The CDR3 DNA sequence: TGTGCCAGCAGCCGTCAAGGGGGCTACGAGCAGTACTTC. As protein: CASSRQGGYEQYF.